Ten or more counts support the clone carrying this T cell receptor (beta chain). These data originate in a study of T cell repertoires in cytomegalovirus infection. The V end lost 8 bases, the J end lost 10 bases, and 15 bases lay between the germline ends. CDR1 is SGHAT, CDR2 FQNNGV, per germline. This CDR3 is 12 amino acids long. TCRdb itself ran the reads through MiXCR, one entry per CDR3 protein. This sample has approximately 250,000 distinct CDR3 sequences; 6.5% occur once, and the top ten carry 5.5% to 8%. The chain uses TRBV11-2 and TRBJ2-1; D is possibly TRBD1 or TRBD2 (5 bases each). The sample was PBMCs. The TCR sequence derives from a human donor in good health (CMV status not recorded). Some clones in this sample may be carry-over from other donors' samples. CDR3 sequence: CASGGTSKEQFF. The CDR3 DNA follows: TGTGCCAGCGGGGGTACGAGCAAGGAGCAGTTCTTC.